This T cell receptor beta chain is drawn from a study of identical twins. Study-wide results and caveats: Fewer insertions characterized abundant cord blood beta clonotypes, whereas memory repertoires showed none. These conclusions were based on statistical analysis (cross-sectional, not following the same donors).

This clonotype was seen repeatedly, ten times or more. The antigen is undetermined. The junction departs from the called germline gene at one end, perhaps through a read error. TCRdb called the 5' RACE reads again in MiXCR, with one record for every CDR3 protein. This table has approximately 670,000 distinct CDR3 sequences, 6.1% appearing once. Germline V lookup: CDR1 SGHRS, CDR2 YFSETQ. The CDR3 runs to 14 residues. The sample comprised naive T cells sorted from blood. The TCR originated in a man between 18 and 29 years old in good health. The V call is TRBV5-1, the J call TRBJ2-2; TRBD2 is a possible D gene (6 bases). The CDR3 loop reads CASSFGGNTGELFF. Written as DNA, the CDR3 is TGTGCCAGCAGCTTCGGGGGGAACACCGGGGAGCTGTTTTTT.